Following are 30 T cell receptor beta chains from one sample sequenced in a study of T cell changes during pregnancy in multiple sclerosis. The data were produced by immunoSEQ multiplex PCR, yet TCRdb's version contains in-frame clones alone and is incomplete. The top ten clones hold 0.75% to 0.85% of a sample with approximately 40,000 clones, about 90% of them seen once. The sample was CD4+ T cells from peripheral blood mononuclear cells, taken in the third trimester of pregnancy. The source is a female donor with multiple sclerosis, enrolled in a pregnancy study.

A single count supports this clone. The V call is TRBV6-1, the J call TRBJ2-2; a possible D gene is TRBD2 (6 bases). This CDR3 region has 17 residues. The germline gives CDR1 MNHNS, CDR2 SASEGT. Deletions cut 1 base from V and 4 bases from J, with 16 bases between. CDR3: CASSEGTRLDSTGELFF. The CDR3 nucleotides read TGTGCCAGCAGTGAAGGGACGCGACTAGACTCCACCGGGGAGCTGTTTTTT.

This sequence joins TRBV6-1 and TRBJ2-7; 7 bases align to TRBD2. The V and J ends lost 8 bases and 2 bases, in that order; junction bases with no gene match: 9. This CDR3 spans 14 amino acids. Germline loops: CDR1 MNHNS, CDR2 SASEGT. CDR3 region: CASSMGGSPYEQYF. DNA for the CDR3: TGTGCCAGCTCAATGGGGGGGAGTCCCTACGAGCAGTACTTC.

The chain has TRBV2 and TRBJ2-7, with D hard to call. The V and J ends lost 9 bases and 0 bases respectively, with 27 bases between them. Per the germline V gene, CDR1 is SNHLY and CDR2 is FYNNEI. CDR3 length: 18 residues. CDR3 in DNA: TGTGCCAGTAAAAACAGTGGGTCAGAGTATTTTAGCTCCTACGAGCAGTACTTC. Its protein is CASKNSGSEYFSSYEQYF.

The chain employs TRBV18 and TRBJ1-5, with 12 bases fitting TRBD1. Germline trimming cut 2 bases from V and 6 bases from J; bases unmatched to any gene: 8. Germline V gives CDR1 KGHSH, CDR2 LQKENI. This CDR3 contains 17 residues. The CDR3 loop reads CASSPSRDRGLVQPQHF. The CDR3 DNA follows: TGTGCCAGCTCACCATCGCGGGACAGGGGGCTGGTTCAGCCCCAGCATTTT.

The chain employs TRBV7-2 and TRBJ2-7; no reliable D call. V was trimmed by 4 bases and J by 0 bases, leaving 13 bases between them. Germline values: CDR1 SGHTA, CDR2 FQGNSA. The CDR3 runs 15 residues. The CDR3 is CASSYFALASYEQYF. DNA of the CDR3: TGTGCCAGCAGCTATTTCGCATTGGCCTCCTACGAGCAGTACTTC.

The V call is TRBV19, the J call TRBJ2-3; a possible D gene is TRBD2 (6 bases). This CDR3 spans 13 amino acids. CDR1 is LNHDA, CDR2 SQIVND, per germline (reference sequence). V was clipped by 5 bases and J by 3 bases, with 9 bases between them. The CDR3 DNA follows: TGTGCCAGTAGTGTTGGGGGGACAGATACGCAGTATTTT. Translation: CASSVGGTDTQYF.

The V call is TRBV30, the J call TRBJ2-7; 8 bases match TRBD1. V lost 1 base and J lost 4; bases outside the gene matches: 6. The germline V gene has CDR1 GTSNPN and CDR2 SVGIG (reference sequence). The CDR3 is 14 residues long. Here the CDR3 reads CAWSAGTGVYEQYF. The CDR3 DNA sequence: TGTGCCTGGAGTGCCGGGACAGGCGTTTACGAGCAGTACTTC.

This chain links TRBV18 with TRBJ1-5; 7 nucleotides line up with TRBD1. V gave up 4 bases and J gave up 5 bases; unmatched junction bases: 11. This CDR3 comprises 16 residues. In germline, CDR1 is KGHSH, CDR2 LQKENI. The CDR3 sequence: CASSLRQGGDHQPQHF. In nucleotides, the CDR3 is TGTGCCAGCTCACTACGACAGGGCGGGGATCATCAGCCCCAGCATTTT.

V gene TRBV9 combines with J gene TRBJ2-3, with 9 bases matching TRBD2. V lost 4 bases to trimming and J lost 14 bases; unmatched junction nucleotides: 8. The CDR3 runs 12 residues. The germline CDR1 and CDR2 sequences are SGDLS and YYNGEE. The CDR3 sequence is CASSPPSGIWYF. The CDR3 DNA reads TGTGCCAGCAGCCCCCCTAGCGGGATATGGTATTTT.

The chain uses TRBV27 and TRBJ2-4, with a tentative D call TRBD2 (6 bases). V lost 2 bases and J 9 bases, leaving 20 bases between the germline ends. Per germline, CDR1 MNHEY and CDR2 SMNVEV (reference sequence). This CDR3 contains 16 residues. In DNA form, the CDR3 reads TGTGCCAGCAGTTTAGACGGGGGAGCCTTGTCGGGCATTCAGTACTTC. Residues: CASSLDGGALSGIQYF.

The chain combines TRBV4-2 with TRBJ2-3; D is unresolved. From germline, CDR1 is LGHNA and CDR2 YNFKEQ. The CDR3 covers 14 residues. Trimming took off 0 bases at V and 6 bases at J, with 10 bases between the two ends. The DNA of the CDR3 is TGTGCCAGCAGCCAAGAGGCGGTCCGGGATACGCAGTATTTT. Residues: CASSQEAVRDTQYF.

This clone appeared once. The J gene is TRBJ2-1, the V gene TRBV7-2, with 9 positions matching TRBD2. Trimming cost V 5 bases and J 0 bases; bases outside gene matches: 5. Germline V gene data show CDR1 as SGHTA and CDR2 as FQGNSA. This CDR3 has 16 amino acids. The CDR3 DNA sequence: TGTGCCAGCAGCCTACTAGCGGGTACCTCCTACAATGAGCAGTTCTTC. It specifies CASSLLAGTSYNEQFF.

The rearrangement uses TRBV12-5 and TRBJ2-4; D is perhaps TRBD2 (5 bases). Germline V lookup: CDR1 LGHNT, CDR2 FRNRAP. The ends were cut back, 2 bases at V and 2 bases at J, with 10 bases in the middle. This CDR3 region has 15 residues. This CDR3 is CASGLTDGTKNIQYF. The CDR3 bases are TGTGCTAGTGGTTTGACAGACGGGACCAAAAACATTCAGTACTTC.

This chain uses TRBV11-3 with TRBJ2-7; tentative D call: TRBD2 (6 bases). The germline CDR1 and CDR2 sequences are SGHNT and YENEEA. V lost 5 bases and J lost 13, with 15 bases in between. The CDR3 has 11 residues. CDR3 protein: CASSQGGRRYF. The CDR3 DNA reads as TGTGCCAGCAGCCAAGGAGGGAGGAGATACTTC.

This clone was counted once. This chain connects TRBV19 to TRBJ1-4; no clear D gene. Germline V lookup: CDR1 LNHDA, CDR2 SQIVND (reference sequence). The CDR3 is 15 residues long. Deletions cut 5 bases from V and 0 bases from J, with 10 bases between. CDR3 loop: CASSVTDPTNEKLFF. The CDR3 nucleotides are TGTGCCAGTAGTGTTACAGACCCAACTAATGAAAAACTGTTTTTT.

V and J are TRBV2 and TRBJ2-5; D remains unclear. Between the trimmed V and J ends, which lost 3 bases and 1 base, there was a span of 9 bases. The CDR3 covers 14 residues. Germline V lookup: CDR1 SNHLY, CDR2 FYNNEI. CDR3 sequence reads: CASSDGRLQETQYF. In DNA form, the CDR3 reads TGTGCCAGCAGTGATGGCCGCCTCCAAGAGACCCAGTACTTC.

The chain couples TRBV11-3 to TRBJ2-5; D gene unclear. Germline loops: CDR1 SGHNT, CDR2 YENEEA. V lost 5 bases, J lost 5 bases, and 9 bases lay in between. There are 12 residues in the CDR3. The CDR3 bases are TGTGCCAGCAGCCCAGACGGGGAGACCCAGTACTTC. This translates into CASSPDGETQYF. The whole variable domain, filled in from reference TRBV11-3 and TRBJ2-5, reads EAGVVQSPRYKIIEKKQPVAFWCNPISGHNTLYWYLQNLGQGPELLIRYENEEAVDDSQLPKDRFSAERLKGVDSTLKIQPAELGDSAVYLCASSPDGETQYFGPGTRLLVL.

This clone occurred once. The chain joins TRBV5-6 to TRBJ2-7; 7 positions agree with TRBD1. CDR3 size: 14 residues. In germline, CDR1 is SGHDT, CDR2 YYEEEE. V gave up 4 bases and J gave up 3 bases; unmatched junction bases: 7. This CDR3 is CASSPGQVNYEQYF. CDR3 nucleotide sequence: TGTGCCAGCAGCCCCGGACAGGTTAACTACGAGCAGTACTTC.

The chain couples TRBV5-4 to TRBJ2-1; TRBD2 matches 12 bases. The CDR3 is made up of 16 amino acids. CDR1 is SGHNT and CDR2 is YYREEE in the germline V gene (reference sequence). Trimming at V came to 3 bases and at J to 7 bases, leaving 8 bases not matched to a gene. CDR3: CASSYRLAGEWNEQFF. Here the CDR3 DNA reads TGTGCCAGCAGCTATAGACTAGCGGGAGAGTGGAATGAGCAGTTCTTC.

This chain uses TRBV6-1 with TRBJ1-1; 9 bases are a match to TRBD1. The CDR3 spans 14 residues. Unmatched junction bases numbered 10, after V lost 5 bases and J lost 9 bases. Per the germline V gene, CDR1 is MNHNS and CDR2 is SASEGT. The CDR3 nucleotides read TGTGCCAGCAGTCGGGACAGGGATGGAGCCCAAGCTTTCTTT. Amino acids: CASSRDRDGAQAFF.

The chain is built from TRBV7-7 and TRBJ2-5; no clear D gene. Trimming pared 0 bases from V and 5 bases from J, leaving 10 bases between. This CDR3 is built from 14 residues. Germline values: CDR1 SSHAT, CDR2 FNYEAQ (reference sequence). CDR3 amino acids: CASSLAASSETQYF. DNA of the CDR3: TGTGCCAGCAGCTTAGCCGCTAGTTCGGAGACCCAGTACTTC.

This clone was recorded once. The chain has TRBV5-1 and TRBJ1-5; TRBD1 aligns across 10 bases. The germline V gene has CDR1 SGHRS and CDR2 YFSETQ. The CDR3 has 15 amino acids. V trimming: 4 bases; J trimming: 3 bases; junction bases outside the gene matches: 4. DNA for the CDR3: TGCGCCAGCAGCCGGACAGGGGGTACCAATCAGCCCCAGCATTTT. This codes for CASSRTGGTNQPQHF. The full variable domain, its missing parts supplied by reference TRBV5-1 and TRBJ1-5, is KAGVTQTPRYLIKTRGQQVTLSCSPISGHRSVSWYQQTPGQGLQFLFEYFSETQRNKGNFPGRFSGRQFSNSRSEMNVSTLELGDSALYLCASSRTGGTNQPQHFGDGTRLSIL.

The V and J genes are TRBV21-1 and TRBJ2-1; the table gives TRBD2 as D, unverified against the DNA. TRBV21-1 has pseudogene status. The CDR3 length is 15 residues. The CDR3 is CASSNRTSGSNEQFF. The CDR3 DNA is TGTGCCAGCAGCAATCGTACTAGCGGGAGCAATGAGCAGTTCTTC.

J is TRBJ1-1 and V is TRBV5-4; possibly TRBD1 for D (6 bases). This CDR3 has 15 amino acids. Germline CDR1 reads SGHNT; CDR2 reads YYREEE (reference sequence). The V and J ends lost 4 bases and 1 base respectively, with 14 bases between them. DNA for the CDR3: TGTGCCAGCAGCCCCACTCCAGGGGAGAACACTGAAGCTTTCTTT. It translates to CASSPTPGENTEAFF.

The chain carries TRBV6-6 and TRBJ2-7; a possible D gene is TRBD2 (6 bases). V lost 0 bases and J lost 2, with 8 bases in between. Germline-derived CDR1 and CDR2 are MNHNY and SVGAGI (reference sequence). The CDR3 contains 14 residues. The CDR3 spells CASSYSGLTYEQYF. As DNA, the CDR3 is TGTGCCAGCAGTTACTCGGGACTTACCTACGAGCAGTACTTC.

The chain employs TRBV6-5 and TRBJ2-5; TRBD1 is a possible D gene (5 bases). Trimming left V 5 bases short and J 7 bases short, with 8 bases between. The CDR3 is made up of 11 amino acids. Per germline, CDR1 MNHEY and CDR2 SVGAGI. CDR3 residues: CASSNRWTQYF. The CDR3 nucleotides are TGTGCCAGCAGTAACAGGTGGACCCAGTACTTC.

The J gene is TRBJ2-7, the V gene TRBV5-5, with TRBD1 as a possible D gene (6 bases). Trimming left V 4 bases short and J 2 bases short, with 19 bases between. Germline lookup yields CDR1 SGHKS and CDR2 YYEKEE (reference sequence). CDR3 length: 16 residues. The CDR3 region is CASSRSPSQGTYEQYF. DNA of the CDR3: TGTGCCAGCAGCCGGAGCCCTTCTCAGGGGACCTACGAGCAGTACTTC.

The V call is TRBV4-2, the J call TRBJ2-7; 9 bases agree with TRBD2. CDR1 is LGHNA and CDR2 is YNFKEQ in the germline V gene. Unmatched junction bases numbered 13, after V lost 4 bases and J lost 3 bases. CDR3 length: 17 amino acids. The CDR3 loop is CASSRETSGNFYYEQYF. The DNA of the CDR3 is TGTGCCAGCAGCCGCGAGACTAGCGGAAATTTTTACTACGAGCAGTACTTC.

This chain connects TRBV5-1 to TRBJ2-3; 7 nucleotides line up with TRBD2. CDR1 is SGHRS and CDR2 is YFSETQ in the germline V gene. The CDR3 extends over 14 amino acids. J lost 2 bases, V lost 3 bases, and 3 bases had no gene match. This CDR3 is CASSSSGYTDTQYF. CDR3 DNA sequence: TGCGCCAGCAGCTCTAGCGGCTACACAGATACGCAGTATTTT.

V gene TRBV6-6 combines with J gene TRBJ1-2, with TRBD1 as a possible D gene (6 bases). Trimming pared 6 bases from V and 0 bases from J, leaving 17 bases between. CDR1 is MNHNY, CDR2 SVGAGI, per germline (reference sequence). The CDR3 totals 16 residues. DNA of the CDR3: TGTGCCAGCAGCATTACAGGGCCCGAAGCTAACTATGGCTACACCTTC. The encoded protein is CASSITGPEANYGYTF.